Listed below are T cell receptor beta chains from one sample, sequenced in a study of blood T cells in healthy people across ages. One entry per CDR3 protein, called by TCRdb with MiXCR from the 5' RACE reads. The sample records about 1 million distinct CDR3 sequences, around 45% being singletons. The sequenced material came from blood. The source of these receptors is a woman between 55 and 75 years old in good health. Both conserved end residues are part of each CDR3. The D gene is left open where the match is weak. Clone size is given for some rows only: seen once, a few or many times, or a class if the clone is expanded.

clone_size,d_call,cdr3_length,v_call,j_call,cdr3_nt,cdr3_aa
few,-,17,TRBV15,TRBJ1-4,TGTGCCACCAGCAGAGATCAGGCTACGGGACTTGTTGGAAAACTGTTTTTT,CATSRDQATGLVGKLFF
-,-,14,TRBV27,TRBJ2-7,TGTGCCAGCAGCTCCCCGGTCTATCCCTACGAGCAGTACTTC,CASSSPVYPYEQYF
-,-,15,TRBV7-2,TRBJ1-1,TGTGCCAGCACCGAATGGGGGTTAAGGGACACTGAAGCTTTCTTT,CASTEWGLRDTEAFF
-,-,12,TRBV7-2,TRBJ2-7,TGTGCCAGCAGCCCGCTCGGGGCCAAGCAGTACTTC,CASSPLGAKQYF
-,-,16,TRBV2,TRBJ1-5,TGTGCCAGCAGTCCCCGGGACATCGCGTACAATCAGCCCCAGCATTTT,CASSPRDIAYNQPQHF
-,-,11,TRBV7-9,TRBJ2-1,TGTGCCAGCAGCGATTCCTGGGAGCAGTTCTTC,CASSDSWEQFF
few,TRBD1,15,TRBV27,TRBJ2-3,TGTGCCAGCAGTTTAGGACAGGCTAACACAGATACGCAGTATTTT,CASSLGQANTDTQYF
few,TRBD1,15,TRBV29-1,TRBJ2-5,TGCAGCGTTGGGGCCCTCACAGGGGGCGATTTGACCCAGTACTTC,CSVGALTGGDLTQYF
-,-,16,TRBV7-2,TRBJ1-4,TGTGCCAGCAGCTTAGACGGGCGAGGAATTAATGAAAAACTGTTTTTT,CASSLDGRGINEKLFF
-,-,14,TRBV6-5,TRBJ2-7,TGTGCCAGCAGTCTTCTGGGGCAGTCTTACGAGCAGTACTTC,CASSLLGQSYEQYF
few,-,12,TRBV5-1,TRBJ2-7,TGCGCCAGCAGCGCGGACGGGGACGAGCAGTACTTC,CASSADGDEQYF